This T cell receptor (beta chain) was observed in a study of tumor and adjacent non-tumor tissue in lung cancer. The wider study: Patients comprised over 9 adenocarcinoma, 2 squamous cell carcinoma and 1 small cell lung cancer. The patients, 10 to 11 men and a few women, were roughly 30 to 80 with stage I to III disease. Regarding the study as a whole: Significantly higher TCR diversity was found in tumor than normal lung.

Germline V gene lookup returns CDR1 SGHAT and CDR2 FQNNGV. Trimming removed 0 bases at V and 3 bases at J, with 9 bases between. This CDR3 has 15 residues. TCRbeta libraries were built with three rounds of nested PCR, modified from ARM-PCR. TCRdb fed the multiplex PCR reads into MiXCR, producing one record per CDR3 protein. Among approximately 77,000 distinct CDR3 sequences listed, 80% to 90% were seen once. RNA was extracted from bulk tissue without any cell sorting. Distant lung tissue was collected more than 3 cm away from the tumor edge. Between August and November 2014, newly diagnosed, chemotherapy-naive lung cancer patients underwent thoracic surgery in China. A word on this clonotype: As yet, its antigen is unknown.

This clonotype was obtained from a man aged 55 to 70 with non-small cell lung cancer. This chain joins TRBV11-2 and TRBJ2-1, with D possibly being TRBD1 (5 bases). Sequenced input: distant non-tumor lung tissue. The CDR3 loop is CASSLEARGYNEQFF. The CDR3 coding sequence is TGTGCCAGCAGCTTAGAGGCTAGGGGCTACAATGAGCAGTTCTTC.